The sequence of this T cell receptor (beta chain) was determined in a study of cytomegalovirus exposure and HLA in healthy donors. Study-wide results and limits: HLA alleles showed associations with around 15,000 TCR beta sequences in a later analysis, at a 0.05 false discovery rate.

With respect to this clone: Its antigen remains unknown.

PCR was performed using 60 Vbeta and 13 Jbeta primers. Method: immunoSEQ multiplex PCR; TCRdb's copy keeps in-frame clones and lacks some. This sample has over 150,000 clones, with roughly 65% found just once. The germline CDR1 and CDR2 sequences are SGHVS and FQNEAQ. There are 15 residues in the CDR3. V dropped 3 bases and J dropped 5; count of bases not matched to a gene: 8. The chain uses TRBV7-8 and TRBJ2-3; 7 bases align to TRBD1. The sequencing input was PBMCs. The sequence came from a woman between 18 and 29 years old in good health and CMV-seropositive. CDR3 amino acids: CASSFDRVSVDTQYF. The CDR3 DNA reads as TGTGCCAGCAGCTTTGACAGGGTGTCGGTAGATACGCAGTATTTT.